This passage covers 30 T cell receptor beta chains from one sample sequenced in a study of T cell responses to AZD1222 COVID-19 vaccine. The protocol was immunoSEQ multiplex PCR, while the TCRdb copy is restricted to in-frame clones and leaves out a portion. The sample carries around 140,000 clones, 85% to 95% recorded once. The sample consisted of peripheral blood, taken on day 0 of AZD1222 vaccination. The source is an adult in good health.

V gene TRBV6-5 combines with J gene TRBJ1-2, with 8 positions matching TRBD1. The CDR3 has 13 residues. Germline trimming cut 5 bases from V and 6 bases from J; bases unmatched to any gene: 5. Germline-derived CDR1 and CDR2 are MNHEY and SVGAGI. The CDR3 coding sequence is TGTGCCAGCAGTCCGGGGACAGGCGATGGCTACACCTTC. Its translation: CASSPGTGDGYTF.

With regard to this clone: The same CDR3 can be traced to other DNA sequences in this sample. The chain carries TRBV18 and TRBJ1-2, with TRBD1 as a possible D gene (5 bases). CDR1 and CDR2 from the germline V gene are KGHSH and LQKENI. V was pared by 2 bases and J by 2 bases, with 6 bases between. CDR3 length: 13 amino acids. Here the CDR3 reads CASSPDRNYGYTF. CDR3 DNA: TGTGCCAGCTCACCAGACAGAAACTATGGCTACACCTTC. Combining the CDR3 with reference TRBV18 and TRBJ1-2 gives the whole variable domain NAGVMQNPRHLVRRRGQEARLRCSPMKGHSHVYWYRQLPEEGLKFMVYLQKENIIDESGMPKERFSAEFPKEGPSILRIQQVVRGDSAAYFCASSPDRNYGYTFGSGTRLTVV.

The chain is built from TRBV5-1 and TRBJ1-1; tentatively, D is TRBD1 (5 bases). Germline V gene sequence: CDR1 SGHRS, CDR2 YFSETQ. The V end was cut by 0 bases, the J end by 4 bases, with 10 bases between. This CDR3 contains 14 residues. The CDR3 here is CASSLEDTSTEAFF. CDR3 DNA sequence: TGCGCCAGCAGCTTGGAGGACACGAGCACTGAAGCTTTCTTT. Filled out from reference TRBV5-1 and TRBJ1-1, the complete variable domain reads KAGVTQTPRYLIKTRGQQVTLSCSPISGHRSVSWYQQTPGQGLQFLFEYFSETQRNKGNFPGRFSGRQFSNSRSEMNVSTLELGDSALYLCASSLEDTSTEAFFGQGTRLTVV.

CDR3 DNA sequence: TGTGCCAGCAGTGTGGGAATAAGCTCCTATAATTCACCCCTCCACTTT. Amino acid sequence: CASSVGISSYNSPLHF. The V gene is TRBV2, the J gene TRBJ1-6, with D unclear. The CDR3 sequence is 16 residues long. Trimming shortened V by 4 bases and J by 0 bases, and 10 bases separated the two germline ends. The germline V gene has CDR1 SNHLY and CDR2 FYNNEI.

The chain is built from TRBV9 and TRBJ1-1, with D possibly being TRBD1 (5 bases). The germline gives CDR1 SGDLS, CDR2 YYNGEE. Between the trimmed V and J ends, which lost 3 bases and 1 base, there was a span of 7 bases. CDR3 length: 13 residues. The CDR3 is CASSGGTNTEAFF. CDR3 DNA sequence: TGTGCCAGCAGCGGGGGGACGAACACTGAAGCTTTCTTT.

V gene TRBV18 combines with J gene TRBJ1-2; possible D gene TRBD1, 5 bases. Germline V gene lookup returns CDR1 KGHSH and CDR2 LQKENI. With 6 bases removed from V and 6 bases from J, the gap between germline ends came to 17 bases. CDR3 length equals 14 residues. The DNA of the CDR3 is TGTGCCAGCTCCCTAAGACCCGGGACGGATGGCTACACCTTC. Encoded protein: CASSLRPGTDGYTF.

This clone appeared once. The CDR3 coding sequence is TGTGCCAGCAGCCGGGACATATACAATGAGCAGTTCTTC. Translation: CASSRDIYNEQFF. V usage is TRBV3-1 (or the pseudogene TRBV3-2) and J usage is TRBJ2-1; tentative D call: TRBD1 (6 bases). This CDR3 contains 13 residues. The V gene's germline CDR1 is LGHDT and CDR2 YNNKEL (reference sequence). V was pared by 4 bases and J by 4 bases, with 8 bases between.

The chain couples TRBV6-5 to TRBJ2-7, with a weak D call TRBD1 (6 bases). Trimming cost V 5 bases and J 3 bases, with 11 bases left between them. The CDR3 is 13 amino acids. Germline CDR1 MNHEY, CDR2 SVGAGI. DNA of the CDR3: TGTGCCAGCAGTCAGACAGGAAACTACGAGCAGTACTTC. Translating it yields CASSQTGNYEQYF.

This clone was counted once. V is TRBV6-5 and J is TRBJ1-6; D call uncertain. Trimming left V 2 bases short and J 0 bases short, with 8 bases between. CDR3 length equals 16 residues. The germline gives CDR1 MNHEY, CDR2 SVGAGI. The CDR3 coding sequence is TGTGCCAGCAGTTACGTGGGGAGCTCCTATAATTCACCCCTCCACTTT. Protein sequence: CASSYVGSSYNSPLHF.

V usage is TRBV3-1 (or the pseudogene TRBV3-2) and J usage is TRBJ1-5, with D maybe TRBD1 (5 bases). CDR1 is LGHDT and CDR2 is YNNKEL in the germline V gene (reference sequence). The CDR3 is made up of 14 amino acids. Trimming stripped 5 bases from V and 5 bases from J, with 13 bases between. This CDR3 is CASSARQSHQPQHF. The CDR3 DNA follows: TGTGCCAGCAGCGCGCGACAGAGCCATCAGCCCCAGCATTTT.

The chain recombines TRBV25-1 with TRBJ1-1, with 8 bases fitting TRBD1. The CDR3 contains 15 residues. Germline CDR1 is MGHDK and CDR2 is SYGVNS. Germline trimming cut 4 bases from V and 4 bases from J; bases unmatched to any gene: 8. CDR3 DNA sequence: TGTGCCAGCAGTGCTTCGGACAGGGCGGGCACTGAAGCTTTCTTT. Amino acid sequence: CASSASDRAGTEAFF.

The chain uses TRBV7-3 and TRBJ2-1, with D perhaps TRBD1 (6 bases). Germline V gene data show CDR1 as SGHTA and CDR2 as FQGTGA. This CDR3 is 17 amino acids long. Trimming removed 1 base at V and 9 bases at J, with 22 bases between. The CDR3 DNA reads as TGTGCCAGCAGCTTAAACCCGACAGGCCAGGTAGACCCTGAGCAGTTCTTC. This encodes CASSLNPTGQVDPEQFF.

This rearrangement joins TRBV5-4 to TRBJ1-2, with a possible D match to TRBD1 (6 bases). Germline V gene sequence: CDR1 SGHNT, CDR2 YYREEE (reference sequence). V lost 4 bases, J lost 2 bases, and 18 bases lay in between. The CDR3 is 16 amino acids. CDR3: CASSPAPGVRNYGYTF. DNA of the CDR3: TGTGCCAGCAGCCCAGCCCCAGGGGTAAGGAACTATGGCTACACCTTC.

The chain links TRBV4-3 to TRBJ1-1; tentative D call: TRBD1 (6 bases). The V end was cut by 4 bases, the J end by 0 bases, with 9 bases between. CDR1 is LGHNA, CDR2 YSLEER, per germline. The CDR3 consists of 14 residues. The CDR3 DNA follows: TGCGCCAGCAGCCTACAGGGTATGAACACTGAAGCTTTCTTT. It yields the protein CASSLQGMNTEAFF.

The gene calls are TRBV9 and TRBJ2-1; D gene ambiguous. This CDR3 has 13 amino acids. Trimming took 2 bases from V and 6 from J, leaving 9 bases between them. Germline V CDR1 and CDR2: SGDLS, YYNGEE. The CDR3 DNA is TGTGCCAGCAGCGTGAGTTCGGGCAATGAGCAGTTCTTC. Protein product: CASSVSSGNEQFF.

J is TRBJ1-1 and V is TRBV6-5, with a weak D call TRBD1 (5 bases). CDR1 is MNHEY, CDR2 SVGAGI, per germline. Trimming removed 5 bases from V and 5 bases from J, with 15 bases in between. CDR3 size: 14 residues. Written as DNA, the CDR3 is TGTGCCAGCAGTAGAGACAGCGTGGGGACTGAAGCTTTCTTT. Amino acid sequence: CASSRDSVGTEAFF.

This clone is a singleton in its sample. In DNA form, the CDR3 reads TGTGCCAGCAGCTCCGGGGGTGGCTATGGCTACACCTTC. It codes for CASSSGGGYGYTF. This chain joins TRBV6-5 and TRBJ1-2, with D possibly being TRBD1 (5 bases). Germline CDR1 MNHEY, CDR2 SVGAGI. This CDR3 region has 13 residues. The germline V and J ends were trimmed by 6 bases and 4 bases, with 12 bases remaining between them.

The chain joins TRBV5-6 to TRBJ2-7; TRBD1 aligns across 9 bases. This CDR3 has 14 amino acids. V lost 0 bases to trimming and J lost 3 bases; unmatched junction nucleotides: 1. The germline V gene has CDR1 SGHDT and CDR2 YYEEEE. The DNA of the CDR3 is TGTGCCAGCAGCTTGGGACAGGGGGGCTACGAGCAGTACTTC. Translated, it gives CASSLGQGGYEQYF. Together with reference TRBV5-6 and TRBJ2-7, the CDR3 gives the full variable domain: DAGVTQSPTHLIKTRGQQVTLRCSPKSGHDTVSWYQQALGQGPQFIFQYYEEEERQRGNFPDRFSGHQFPNYSSELNVNALLLGDSALYLCASSLGQGGYEQYFGPGTRLTVT.

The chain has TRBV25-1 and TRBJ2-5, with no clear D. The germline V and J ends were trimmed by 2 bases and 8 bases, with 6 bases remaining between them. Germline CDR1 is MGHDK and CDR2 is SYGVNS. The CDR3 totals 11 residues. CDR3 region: CASSELDTQYF. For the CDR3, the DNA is TGTGCCAGCAGTGAACTGGATACCCAGTACTTC.

CDR3 coding DNA: TGTGCCAGCAGTTTTCGGCAGGGGGCGGCTCAGCCCCAGCATTTT. Encoded protein: CASSFRQGAAQPQHF. V gene TRBV28 combines with J gene TRBJ1-5; TRBD1 matches 8 bases. The CDR3 has 15 amino acids. V lost 3 bases to trimming and J lost 6 bases; unmatched junction nucleotides: 7. The germline V gene has CDR1 MDHEN and CDR2 SYDVKM. Filled out from reference TRBV28 and TRBJ1-5, the complete variable domain reads DVKVTQSSRYLVKRTGEKVFLECVQDMDHENMFWYRQDPGLGLRLIYFSYDVKMKEKGDIPEGYSVSREKKERFSLILESASTNQTSMYLCASSFRQGAAQPQHFGDGTRLSIL.

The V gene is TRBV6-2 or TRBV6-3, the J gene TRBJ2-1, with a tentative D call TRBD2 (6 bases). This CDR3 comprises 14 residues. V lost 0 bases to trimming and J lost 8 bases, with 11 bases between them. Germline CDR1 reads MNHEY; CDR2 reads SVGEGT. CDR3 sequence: CASSYSSPSDEQFF. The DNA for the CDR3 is TGTGCCAGCAGTTACTCGTCCCCTAGCGATGAGCAGTTCTTC.

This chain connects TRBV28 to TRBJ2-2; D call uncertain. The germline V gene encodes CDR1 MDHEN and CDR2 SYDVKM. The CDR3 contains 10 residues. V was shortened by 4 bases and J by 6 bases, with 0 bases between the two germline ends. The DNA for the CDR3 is TGTGCCAGCAGTTCCGGGGAGCTGTTTTTT. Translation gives CASSSGELFF.

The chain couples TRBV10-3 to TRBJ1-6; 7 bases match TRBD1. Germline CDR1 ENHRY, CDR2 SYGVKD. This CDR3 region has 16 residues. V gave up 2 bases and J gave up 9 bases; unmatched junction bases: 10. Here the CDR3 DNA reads TGTGCCATCAGTGAGGGTACAGGGGATGATGGTTCACCCCTCCACTTT. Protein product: CAISEGTGDDGSPLHF.

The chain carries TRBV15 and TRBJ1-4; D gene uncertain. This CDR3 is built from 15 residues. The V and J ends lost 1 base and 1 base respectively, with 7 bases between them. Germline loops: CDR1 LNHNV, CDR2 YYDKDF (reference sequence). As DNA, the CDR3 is TGTGCCACCAGCAGAGCTCCGGAAACTAATGAAAAACTGTTTTTT. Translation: CATSRAPETNEKLFF. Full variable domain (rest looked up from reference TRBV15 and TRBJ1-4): DAMVIQNPRYQVTQFGKPVTLSCSQTLNHNVMYWYQQKSSQAPKLLFHYYDKDFNNEADTPDNFQSRRPNTSFCFLDIRSPGLGDTAMYLCATSRAPETNEKLFFGSGTQLSVL.

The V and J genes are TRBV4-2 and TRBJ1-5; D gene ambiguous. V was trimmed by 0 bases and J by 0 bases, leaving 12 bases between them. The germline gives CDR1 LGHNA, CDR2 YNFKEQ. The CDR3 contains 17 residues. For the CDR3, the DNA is TGTGCCAGCAGCCAAGATAAGCCGGGGTATAGCAATCAGCCCCAGCATTTT. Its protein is CASSQDKPGYSNQPQHF.

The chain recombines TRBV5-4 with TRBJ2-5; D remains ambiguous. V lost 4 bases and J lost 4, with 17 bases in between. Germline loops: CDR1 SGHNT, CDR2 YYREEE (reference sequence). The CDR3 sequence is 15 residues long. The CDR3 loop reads CASSPNAHPGETQYF. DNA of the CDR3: TGTGCCAGCAGCCCCAACGCGCACCCTGGAGAGACCCAGTACTTC.

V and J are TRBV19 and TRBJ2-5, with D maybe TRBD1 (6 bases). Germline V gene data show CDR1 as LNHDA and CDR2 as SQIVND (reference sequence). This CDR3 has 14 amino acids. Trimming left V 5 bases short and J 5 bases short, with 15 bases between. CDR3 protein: CASSQVDRQETQYF. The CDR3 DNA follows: TGTGCCAGTAGTCAGGTAGACAGGCAGGAGACCCAGTACTTC.

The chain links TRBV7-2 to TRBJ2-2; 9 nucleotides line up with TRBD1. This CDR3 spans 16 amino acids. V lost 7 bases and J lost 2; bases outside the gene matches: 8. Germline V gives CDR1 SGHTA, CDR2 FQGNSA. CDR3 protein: CASTRTGVTNTGELFF. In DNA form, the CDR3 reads TGTGCCAGCACACGGACAGGGGTGACTAACACCGGGGAGCTGTTTTTT.

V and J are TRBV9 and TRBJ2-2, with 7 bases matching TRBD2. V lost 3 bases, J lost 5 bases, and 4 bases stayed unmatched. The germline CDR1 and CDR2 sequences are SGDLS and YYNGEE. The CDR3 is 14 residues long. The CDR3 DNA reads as TGTGCCAGCAGCGGACGGGGGGTAACCGGGGAGCTGTTTTTT. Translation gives CASSGRGVTGELFF.

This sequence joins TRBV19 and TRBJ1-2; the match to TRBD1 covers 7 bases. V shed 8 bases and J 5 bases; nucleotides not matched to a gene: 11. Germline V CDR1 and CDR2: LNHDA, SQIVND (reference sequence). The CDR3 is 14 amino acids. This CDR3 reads CASSTRQGSYGYTF. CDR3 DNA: TGTGCCAGTTCCACCCGACAGGGAAGTTATGGCTACACCTTC.